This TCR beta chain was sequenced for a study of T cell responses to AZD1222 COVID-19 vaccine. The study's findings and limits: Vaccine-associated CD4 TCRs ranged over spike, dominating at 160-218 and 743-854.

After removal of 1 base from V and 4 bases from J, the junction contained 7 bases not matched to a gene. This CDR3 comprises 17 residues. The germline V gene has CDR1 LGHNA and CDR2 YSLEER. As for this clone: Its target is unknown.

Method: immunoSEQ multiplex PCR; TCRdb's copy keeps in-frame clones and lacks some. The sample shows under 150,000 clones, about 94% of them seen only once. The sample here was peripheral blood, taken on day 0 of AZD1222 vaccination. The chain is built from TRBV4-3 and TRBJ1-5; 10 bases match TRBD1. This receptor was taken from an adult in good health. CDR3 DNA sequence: TGCGCCAGCAGCCAAGGGACGGCGGGACAGGGGAATCAGCCCCAGCATTTT. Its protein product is CASSQGTAGQGNQPQHF.